Listed below are T cell receptor beta chains from one sample, sequenced in a study of cytomegalovirus exposure and HLA in healthy donors. Only in-frame clones appear in the TCRdb table, and some are missing; sequencing was by immunoSEQ multiplex PCR. The repertoire consists of approximately 140,000 clones, with about 80% occurring once and the leading ten covering approximately 1.2%. Sequencing was performed on PBMCs. These receptors were taken from a male donor in good health and CMV-seropositive. The CDR3 runs from the conserved cysteine through the conserved F or W. D genes are given only for firm matches.

len: 16; d_gene: .; j_gene: TRBJ1-4; v_gene: TRBV6-1; CDR3aa: CASSGLQVATNEKLFF
len: 15; d_gene: TRBD1; j_gene: TRBJ2-7; v_gene: TRBV5-1; CDR3aa: CASSLLGQGGVEQYF
len: 16; d_gene: .; j_gene: TRBJ1-6; v_gene: TRBV25-1; CDR3aa: CASSEYTRDWNSPLHF
len: 15; d_gene: TRBD1; j_gene: TRBJ2-2; v_gene: TRBV7-3; CDR3aa: CASSPDRAGTGELFF
len: 12; d_gene: .; j_gene: TRBJ2-2; v_gene: TRBV27; CDR3aa: CASSLRPGELFF
len: 14; d_gene: .; j_gene: TRBJ2-7; v_gene: TRBV2; CDR3aa: CASILSRQSYEQYF
len: 13; d_gene: TRBD1; j_gene: TRBJ1-1; v_gene: TRBV6-4; CDR3aa: CASSSDRGTEAFF
len: 19; d_gene: TRBD2; j_gene: TRBJ2-5; v_gene: TRBV18; CDR3aa: CASSPFEILALSKGETQYF
len: 15; d_gene: .; j_gene: TRBJ2-2; v_gene: TRBV5-4; CDR3aa: CASSSRAPGTGELFF
len: 16; d_gene: .; j_gene: TRBJ1-3; v_gene: TRBV6-5; CDR3aa: CASSYSRVRSGNTIYF
len: 17; d_gene: .; j_gene: TRBJ2-1; v_gene: TRBV29-1; CDR3aa: CSVSGYTAQKAQDEQFF
len: 16; d_gene: TRBD1; j_gene: TRBJ2-7; v_gene: TRBV28; CDR3aa: CASSLLGQGDSYEQYF
len: 15; d_gene: TRBD1; j_gene: TRBJ1-4; v_gene: TRBV5-4; CDR3aa: CASSFRDRGAEKLFF
len: 14; d_gene: .; j_gene: TRBJ1-4; v_gene: TRBV27; CDR3aa: CASSYGTRTEKLFF
len: 15; d_gene: .; j_gene: TRBJ1-3; v_gene: TRBV9; CDR3aa: CASSVEQFPGNTIYF
len: 15; d_gene: .; j_gene: TRBJ1-1; v_gene: TRBV7-8; CDR3aa: CASSQERFTNTEAFF
len: 16; d_gene: .; j_gene: TRBJ2-3; v_gene: TRBV27; CDR3aa: CASTPIGQIATDTQYF
len: 15; d_gene: TRBD1; j_gene: TRBJ2-4; v_gene: TRBV11-2; CDR3aa: CASSLGWTGGNIQYF
len: 13; d_gene: .; j_gene: TRBJ1-1; v_gene: TRBV18; CDR3aa: CASSPIENTEAFF
len: 14; d_gene: TRBD1; j_gene: TRBJ2-7; v_gene: TRBV27; CDR3aa: CASAGQASTYEQYF
len: 14; d_gene: TRBD2; j_gene: TRBJ2-1; v_gene: TRBV4-3; CDR3aa: CASRPGLTANEQFF
len: 14; d_gene: TRBD1; j_gene: TRBJ1-2; v_gene: TRBV27; CDR3aa: CASSPGQGARGYTF
len: 13; d_gene: TRBD2; j_gene: TRBJ2-1; v_gene: TRBV14; CDR3aa: CASSHGTTNEQFF
len: 12; d_gene: .; j_gene: TRBJ2-2; v_gene: TRBV7-3; CDR3aa: CASRGGLGELFF
len: 13; d_gene: .; j_gene: TRBJ2-7; v_gene: TRBV12-5; CDR3aa: CASSKGVSYEQYF
len: 15; d_gene: .; j_gene: TRBJ1-2; v_gene: TRBV5-6; CDR3aa: CASSPPPGGAYGYTF
len: 15; d_gene: .; j_gene: TRBJ2-1; v_gene: TRBV7-3; CDR3aa: CASSAGGGLGNEQFF
len: 16; d_gene: TRBD2; j_gene: TRBJ2-7; v_gene: TRBV9; CDR3aa: CASSVGSSGLLYEQYF
len: 16; d_gene: TRBD2; j_gene: TRBJ2-3; v_gene: TRBV4-1; CDR3aa: CASSFGLAGRTDTQYF
len: 18; d_gene: TRBD2; j_gene: TRBJ2-6; v_gene: TRBV19; CDR3aa: CASSMDGLGLSGANVLTF
len: 17; d_gene: TRBD2; j_gene: TRBJ2-7; v_gene: TRBV5-4; CDR3aa: CASSLAGGGRSPYEQYF
len: 13; d_gene: TRBD1; j_gene: TRBJ2-7; v_gene: TRBV10-3; CDR3aa: CAISTGVGYEQYF
len: 11; d_gene: .; j_gene: TRBJ2-3; v_gene: TRBV28; CDR3aa: CASSSLWRQYF
len: 11; d_gene: .; j_gene: TRBJ1-1; v_gene: TRBV7-9; CDR3aa: CASSSPSVAFF
len: 16; d_gene: TRBD2; j_gene: TRBJ2-5; v_gene: TRBV10-3; CDR3aa: CAISESPSGGQETQYF
len: 15; d_gene: .; j_gene: TRBJ1-5; v_gene: TRBV4-1; CDR3aa: CASSQRTVTNQPQHF
len: 15; d_gene: TRBD2; j_gene: TRBJ2-1; v_gene: TRBV27; CDR3aa: CASSLKAGANNEQFF
len: 15; d_gene: TRBD2; j_gene: TRBJ2-1; v_gene: TRBV7-3; CDR3aa: CASSSLTSGRHEQFF
len: 17; d_gene: .; j_gene: TRBJ2-3; v_gene: TRBV6-1; CDR3aa: CASSEAIAGSNTDTQYF
len: 15; d_gene: .; j_gene: TRBJ1-5; v_gene: TRBV5-6; CDR3aa: CASSLVSEVNQPQHF
len: 13; d_gene: .; j_gene: TRBJ2-7; v_gene: TRBV5-4; CDR3aa: CASSPGVSYEQYF
len: 15; d_gene: .; j_gene: TRBJ2-7; v_gene: TRBV5-8; CDR3aa: CASSLSHGPKDEQYF
len: 15; d_gene: TRBD1; j_gene: TRBJ1-1; v_gene: TRBV19; CDR3aa: CASSIGRQGGTEAFF
len: 15; d_gene: TRBD1; j_gene: TRBJ2-1; v_gene: TRBV27; CDR3aa: CASSLLGRGQNEQFF
len: 15; d_gene: TRBD2; j_gene: TRBJ2-2; v_gene: TRBV28; CDR3aa: CASNGAASGTGELFF
len: 12; d_gene: TRBD1; j_gene: TRBJ1-1; v_gene: TRBV29-1; CDR3aa: CSVGTGRAEAFF
len: 13; d_gene: .; j_gene: TRBJ2-2; v_gene: TRBV18; CDR3aa: CASSPPSTGELFF
len: 15; d_gene: TRBD1; j_gene: TRBJ2-7; v_gene: TRBV7-9; CDR3aa: CASSFPGQGVYEQYF
len: 13; d_gene: TRBD1; j_gene: TRBJ1-2; v_gene: TRBV28; CDR3aa: CASSPGTGYGYTF
len: 11; d_gene: .; j_gene: TRBJ2-5; v_gene: TRBV29-1; CDR3aa: CSVGLGETQYF
len: 13; d_gene: .; j_gene: TRBJ2-5; v_gene: TRBV6-6; CDR3aa: CATTPGVGETQYF
len: 15; d_gene: .; j_gene: TRBJ2-7; v_gene: TRBV5-8; CDR3aa: CASSLGGDSSYEQYF
len: 14; d_gene: TRBD1; j_gene: TRBJ1-5; v_gene: TRBV18; CDR3aa: CASSLQGAAQPQHF
len: 18; d_gene: .; j_gene: TRBJ1-5; v_gene: TRBV7-2; CDR3aa: CASSPRSGLFGRNQPQHF